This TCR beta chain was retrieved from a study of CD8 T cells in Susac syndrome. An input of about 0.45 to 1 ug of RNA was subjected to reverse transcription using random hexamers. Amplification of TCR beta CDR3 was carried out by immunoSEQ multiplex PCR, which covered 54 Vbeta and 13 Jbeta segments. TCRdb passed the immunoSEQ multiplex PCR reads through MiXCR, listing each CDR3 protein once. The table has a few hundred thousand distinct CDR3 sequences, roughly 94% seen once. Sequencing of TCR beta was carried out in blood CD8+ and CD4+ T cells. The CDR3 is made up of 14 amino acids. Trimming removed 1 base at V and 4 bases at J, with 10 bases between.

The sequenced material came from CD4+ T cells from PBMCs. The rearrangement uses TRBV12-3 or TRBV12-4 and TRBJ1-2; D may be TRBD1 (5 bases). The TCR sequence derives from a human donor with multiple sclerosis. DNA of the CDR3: TGTGCCAGCAGTTTAGAGGGGTACGGCTATGGCTACACCTTC. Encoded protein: CASSLEGYGYGYTF.